Listed below are T cell receptor beta chains from one sample, sequenced in a study of blood T cell repertoires in COVID-19. The repertoire was sequenced with immunoSEQ multiplex PCR; TCRdb's copy has only in-frame clones and lacks some. The sample shows approximately 210,000 clones, 87% of them seen only once. The sample consisted of PBMCs or T cells enriched from blood (not recorded which). The receptors derive from a woman aged 25 to 39 who had recovered from COVID-19. CDR3s leave out the opening cysteine and the closing phenylalanine or tryptophan. Each record gives: clone size, D gene, V gene, CDR3 protein. A D gene is named only where the DNA matches it firmly. Clone size is given for some rows only: seen once, a few or many times, or a class if the clone is expanded.

clone_size: .
d_call: .
v_call: TRBV15
cdr3_aa: ATRRVQGGNVNTEAF

clone_size: few
d_call: TRBD1
v_call: TRBV3-1/TRBV3-2
cdr3_aa: ASRPEQGARTEAF

clone_size: .
d_call: TRBD2
v_call: TRBV6-2/TRBV6-3
cdr3_aa: ASSDLAGGYYEQY

clone_size: once
d_call: .
v_call: TRBV28
cdr3_aa: ASSRREAF

clone_size: .
d_call: .
v_call: TRBV3-1/TRBV3-2
cdr3_aa: ASSQGQGYSPLH

clone_size: .
d_call: TRBD1
v_call: TRBV2
cdr3_aa: ASGDRANYGYT

clone_size: .
d_call: .
v_call: TRBV12-5
cdr3_aa: ASGLPRASGHGYT

clone_size: .
d_call: TRBD1
v_call: TRBV11-2
cdr3_aa: ASSNRDRGLGGSPLH

clone_size: .
d_call: TRBD1
v_call: TRBV9
cdr3_aa: ASSVALDRGGRETQY

clone_size: .
d_call: .
v_call: TRBV18
cdr3_aa: ASSPPLQGFSPGNTIY

clone_size: .
d_call: .
v_call: TRBV24-1
cdr3_aa: AAGRGGTEAF

clone_size: .
d_call: TRBD2
v_call: TRBV4-1
cdr3_aa: ASSLGSGRAAYEQY

clone_size: .
d_call: TRBD2
v_call: TRBV4-3
cdr3_aa: ASSQASAGDYNEQF

clone_size: .
d_call: .
v_call: TRBV11-2
cdr3_aa: ASSLPRTGSTEAF

clone_size: .
d_call: .
v_call: TRBV6-5
cdr3_aa: ASSYSHGSPIEAF

clone_size: .
d_call: .
v_call: TRBV5-4
cdr3_aa: ASSLGDYSNYGYT

clone_size: .
d_call: .
v_call: TRBV27
cdr3_aa: ASRRGPYQPQH

clone_size: .
d_call: TRBD1
v_call: TRBV5-1
cdr3_aa: ASSLQGARIYEQY

clone_size: .
d_call: TRBD2
v_call: TRBV7-2
cdr3_aa: ASSLARLAGTPGELF

clone_size: .
d_call: TRBD1
v_call: TRBV19
cdr3_aa: ASKFSTGNQPQH

clone_size: once
d_call: .
v_call: TRBV7-2
cdr3_aa: ATASNYQGGELF

clone_size: few
d_call: .
v_call: TRBV9
cdr3_aa: ASSANPESSPLH

clone_size: .
d_call: .
v_call: TRBV15
cdr3_aa: ATSRKTTYGYT

clone_size: .
d_call: TRBD1
v_call: TRBV18
cdr3_aa: ASSPSGQGETEAF

clone_size: .
d_call: TRBD1
v_call: TRBV11-2
cdr3_aa: ASSWMPGQGGNEQF

clone_size: .
d_call: TRBD2
v_call: TRBV7-2
cdr3_aa: ASSLFWAGASDTQY

clone_size: .
d_call: .
v_call: TRBV4-3
cdr3_aa: ASSQDQDTNYGYT

clone_size: .
d_call: .
v_call: TRBV19
cdr3_aa: ASLQGWGNQPQH

clone_size: .
d_call: .
v_call: TRBV29-1
cdr3_aa: SVPGVEDTEAF

clone_size: .
d_call: TRBD1
v_call: TRBV4-3
cdr3_aa: ASSHGTGTGTSGANVLT

clone_size: .
d_call: .
v_call: TRBV15
cdr3_aa: ATSDYSYEQY

clone_size: .
d_call: .
v_call: TRBV28
cdr3_aa: ASSFQYSNQPQH

clone_size: .
d_call: TRBD1
v_call: TRBV4-1
cdr3_aa: ASSQLGQGRYGYT

clone_size: .
d_call: TRBD2
v_call: TRBV9
cdr3_aa: ASSPSSRTSGRGGLNEQF

clone_size: .
d_call: TRBD2
v_call: TRBV5-4
cdr3_aa: ASSLRLAGGDTQY

clone_size: .
d_call: .
v_call: TRBV24-1
cdr3_aa: ATSDPVQKQY

clone_size: once
d_call: TRBD2
v_call: TRBV7-2
cdr3_aa: ASSPRAGLSTDTQY

clone_size: .
d_call: TRBD1
v_call: TRBV24-1
cdr3_aa: ATSDRRQGGNEKLF

clone_size: .
d_call: TRBD2
v_call: TRBV24-1
cdr3_aa: ATSDPTSGSSHEQF

clone_size: .
d_call: .
v_call: TRBV7-3
cdr3_aa: ASRRREEDGYT

clone_size: .
d_call: .
v_call: TRBV30
cdr3_aa: AIDRYQETQY

clone_size: .
d_call: .
v_call: TRBV12-3/TRBV12-4
cdr3_aa: ASNYADRPF

clone_size: .
d_call: .
v_call: TRBV4-1
cdr3_aa: ASSQDYLTDTQY

clone_size: .
d_call: .
v_call: TRBV2
cdr3_aa: ASSAQGTKTEAF

clone_size: .
d_call: .
v_call: TRBV7-9
cdr3_aa: ASSLLGGPLETQY